This T cell receptor beta chain appears in the sequencing data of a study of cytomegalovirus exposure and HLA in healthy donors. There are 14 residues in the CDR3. Germline loops: CDR1 WSHSY, CDR2 SAAADI. Trimming took off 2 bases at V and 4 bases at J, with 6 bases between the two ends. Produced via immunoSEQ multiplex PCR; TCRdb's table is partial and in-frame only. The sample includes around 130,000 clones, around nine tenths seen only once; the top ten take around 3.1%. This clone was picked up a small number of times. What it binds is unknown. Study observations and caveats: Rarity held for most TCR sequences, but there were some public TCRs that occurred in many donors. There were a few CMV-associated chains whose specificity for CMV antigens was confirmed in vitro.

Sequenced material: PBMCs. The origin of this receptor is a man under 40 in good health and CMV-seronegative. The V gene is TRBV10-2, the J gene TRBJ1-6; D remains unclear. CDR3 in amino acids: CASSEADYNSPLHF. The CDR3 region has the DNA TGCGCCAGCAGTGAGGCAGATTATAATTCACCCCTCCACTTT.